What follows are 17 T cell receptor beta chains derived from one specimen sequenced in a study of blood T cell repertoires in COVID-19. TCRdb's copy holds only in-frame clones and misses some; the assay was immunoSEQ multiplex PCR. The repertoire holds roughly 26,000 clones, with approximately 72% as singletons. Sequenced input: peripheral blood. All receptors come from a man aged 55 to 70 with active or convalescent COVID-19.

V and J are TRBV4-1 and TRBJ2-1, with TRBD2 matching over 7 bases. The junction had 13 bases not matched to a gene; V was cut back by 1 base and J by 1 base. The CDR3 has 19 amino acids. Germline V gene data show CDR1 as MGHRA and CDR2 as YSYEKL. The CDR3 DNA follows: TGCGCCAGCAGCCAAGGGGCCCCTCCTAGCGGAATTTCCTACAATGAGCAGTTCTTC. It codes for CASSQGAPPSGISYNEQFF.

In DNA, the CDR3 is TGTGCCAGCAGCCTGGGGCAGGTGGGAGGAAACACCATATATTTT. Translation: CASSLGQVGGNTIYF. The gene calls are TRBV7-9 and TRBJ1-3; possible D gene TRBD1, 5 bases. Germline V gene lookup returns CDR1 SEHNR and CDR2 FQNEAQ (reference sequence). V lost 5 bases and J lost 4, with 15 bases in between. This CDR3 is 15 amino acids long. Together with reference TRBV7-9 and TRBJ1-3, the CDR3 gives the full variable domain: DTGVSQNPRHKITKRGQNVTFRCDPISEHNRLYWYRQTLGQGPEFLTYFQNEAQLEKSRLLSDRFSAERPKGSFSTLEIQRTEQGDSAMYLCASSLGQVGGNTIYFGEGSWLTVV.

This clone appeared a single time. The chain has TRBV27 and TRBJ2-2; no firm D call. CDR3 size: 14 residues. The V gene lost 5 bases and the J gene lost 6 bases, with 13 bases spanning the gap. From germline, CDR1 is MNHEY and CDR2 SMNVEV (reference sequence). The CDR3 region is CASSPRMFAGELFF. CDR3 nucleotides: TGTGCCAGCAGTCCCCGTATGTTCGCCGGGGAGCTGTTTTTT.

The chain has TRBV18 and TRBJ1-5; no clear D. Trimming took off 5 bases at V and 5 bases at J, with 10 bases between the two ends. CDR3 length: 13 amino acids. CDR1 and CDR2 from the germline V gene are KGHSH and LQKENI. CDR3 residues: CASSSNIYQPQHF. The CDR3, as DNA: TGTGCCAGCTCATCAAACATCTATCAGCCCCAGCATTTT.

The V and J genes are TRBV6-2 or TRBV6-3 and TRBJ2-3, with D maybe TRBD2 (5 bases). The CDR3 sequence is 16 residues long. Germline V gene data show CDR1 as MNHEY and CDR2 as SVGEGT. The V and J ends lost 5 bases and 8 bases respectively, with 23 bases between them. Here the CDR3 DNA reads TGTGCCAGCAGTATCGGGATCTCCGGAAGGTATGGTACGCAGTATTTT. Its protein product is CASSIGISGRYGTQYF.

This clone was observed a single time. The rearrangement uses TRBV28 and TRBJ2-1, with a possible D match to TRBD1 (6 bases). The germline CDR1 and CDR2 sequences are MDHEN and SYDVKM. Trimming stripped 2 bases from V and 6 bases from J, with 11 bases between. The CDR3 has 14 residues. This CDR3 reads CASSLEQGSNEQFF. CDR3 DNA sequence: TGTGCCAGCAGTTTAGAACAGGGCAGCAATGAGCAGTTCTTC.

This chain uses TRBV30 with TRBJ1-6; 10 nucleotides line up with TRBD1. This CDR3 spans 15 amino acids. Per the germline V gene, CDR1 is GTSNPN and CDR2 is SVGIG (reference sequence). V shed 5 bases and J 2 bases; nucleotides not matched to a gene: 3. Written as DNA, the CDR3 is TGTGCCTGGGACAGGGGGCCGCCCTATAATTCACCCCTCCACTTT. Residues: CAWDRGPPYNSPLHF.

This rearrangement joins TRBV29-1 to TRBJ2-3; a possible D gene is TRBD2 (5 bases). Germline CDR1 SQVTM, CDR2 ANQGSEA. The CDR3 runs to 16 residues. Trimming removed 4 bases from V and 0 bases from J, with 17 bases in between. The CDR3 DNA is TGCAGCGTTGGGCCTCTTAGCGCCGGAAGCACAGATACGCAGTATTTT. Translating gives CSVGPLSAGSTDTQYF.

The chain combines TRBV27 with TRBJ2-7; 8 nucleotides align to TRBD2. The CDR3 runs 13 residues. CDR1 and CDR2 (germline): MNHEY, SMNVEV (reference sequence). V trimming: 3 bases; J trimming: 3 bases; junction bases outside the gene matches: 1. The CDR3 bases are TGTGCCAGCAGTTTCAGCGGGGGCTACGAGCAGTACTTC. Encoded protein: CASSFSGGYEQYF.

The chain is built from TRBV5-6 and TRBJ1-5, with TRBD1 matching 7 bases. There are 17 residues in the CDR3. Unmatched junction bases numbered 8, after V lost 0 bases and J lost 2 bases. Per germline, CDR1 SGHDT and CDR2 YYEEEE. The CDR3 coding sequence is TGTGCCAGCAGCTTGGGCCGAGGGGGCGGAGGCAATCAGCCCCAGCATTTT. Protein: CASSLGRGGGGNQPQHF.

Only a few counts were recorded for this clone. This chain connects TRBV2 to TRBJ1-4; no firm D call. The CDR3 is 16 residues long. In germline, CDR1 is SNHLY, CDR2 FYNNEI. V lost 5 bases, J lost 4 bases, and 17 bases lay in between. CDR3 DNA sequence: TGTGCCAGCAGTAGAGGGCCCCCGTATGATAATGAAAAACTGTTTTTT. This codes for CASSRGPPYDNEKLFF.

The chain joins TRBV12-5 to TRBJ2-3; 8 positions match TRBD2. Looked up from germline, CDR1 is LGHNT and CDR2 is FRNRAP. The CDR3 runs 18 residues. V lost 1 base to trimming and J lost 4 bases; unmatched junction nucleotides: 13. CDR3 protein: CASGLALTLAGLSDTQYF. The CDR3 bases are TGTGCTAGTGGTTTGGCACTCACCCTAGCGGGCCTCTCAGATACGCAGTATTTT.

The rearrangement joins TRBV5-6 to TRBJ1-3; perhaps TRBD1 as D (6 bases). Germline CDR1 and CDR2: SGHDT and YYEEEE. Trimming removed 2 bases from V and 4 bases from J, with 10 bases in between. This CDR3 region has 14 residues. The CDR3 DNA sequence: TGTGCCAGCAGCTTTTTAGGACAGGGAAACACCATATATTTT. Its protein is CASSFLGQGNTIYF.

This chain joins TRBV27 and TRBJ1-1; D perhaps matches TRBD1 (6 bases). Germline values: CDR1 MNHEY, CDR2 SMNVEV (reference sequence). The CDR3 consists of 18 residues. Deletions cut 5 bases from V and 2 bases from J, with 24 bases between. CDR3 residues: CASSAIPPGQRGNTEAFF. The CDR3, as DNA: TGTGCCAGCAGTGCTATCCCTCCGGGACAACGGGGTAACACTGAAGCTTTCTTT.

The CDR3 region is CATSREKGVNTEAFF. The CDR3 coding sequence is TGTGCCACCAGCAGAGAAAAAGGGGTGAACACTGAAGCTTTCTTT. V is TRBV15 and J is TRBJ1-1; possible D gene TRBD1, 5 bases. Deletions cut 0 bases from V and 0 bases from J, with 8 bases between. This CDR3 region has 15 residues. CDR1 and CDR2 from the germline V gene are LNHNV and YYDKDF (reference sequence).

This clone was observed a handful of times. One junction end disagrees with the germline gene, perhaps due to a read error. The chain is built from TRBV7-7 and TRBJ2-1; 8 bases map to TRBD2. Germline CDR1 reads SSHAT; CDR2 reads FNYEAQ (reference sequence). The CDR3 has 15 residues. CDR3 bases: TGTGCTAGCAGCTTAAGACTAGCGACGTACAATGAGCAGTTCTTC. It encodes CASSLRLATYNEQFF.

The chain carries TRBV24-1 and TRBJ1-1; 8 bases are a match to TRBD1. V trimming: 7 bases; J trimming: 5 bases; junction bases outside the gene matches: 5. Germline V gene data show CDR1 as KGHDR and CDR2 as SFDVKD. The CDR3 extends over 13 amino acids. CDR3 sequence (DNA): TGTGCCACCAGACAGGGGGAGGGTACTGAAGCTTTCTTT. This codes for CATRQGEGTEAFF.